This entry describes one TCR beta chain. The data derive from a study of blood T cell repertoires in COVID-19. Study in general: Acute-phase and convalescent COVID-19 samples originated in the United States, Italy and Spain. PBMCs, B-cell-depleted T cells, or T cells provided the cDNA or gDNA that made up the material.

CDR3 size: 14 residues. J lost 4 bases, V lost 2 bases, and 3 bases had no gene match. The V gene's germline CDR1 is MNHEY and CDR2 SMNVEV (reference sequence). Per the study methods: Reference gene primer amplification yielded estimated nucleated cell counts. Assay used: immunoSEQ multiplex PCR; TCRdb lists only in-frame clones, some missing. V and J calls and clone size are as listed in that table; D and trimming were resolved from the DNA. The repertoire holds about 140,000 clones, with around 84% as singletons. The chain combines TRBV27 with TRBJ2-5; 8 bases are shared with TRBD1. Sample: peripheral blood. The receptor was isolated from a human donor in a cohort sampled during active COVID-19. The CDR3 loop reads CASSLATGGETQYF. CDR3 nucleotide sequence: TGTGCCAGCAGTTTAGCCACAGGGGGAGAGACCCAGTACTTC.